A single sample gave rise to the 10 T cell receptor beta chains below, sequenced in a study of blood T cell repertoires in COVID-19. Data came from immunoSEQ multiplex PCR; TCRdb stores just in-frame clones and leaves some out. The data show 200,000 to 250,000 clones, about 79% seen once. The sequencing sample was made of PBMCs or T cells enriched from blood (not recorded which). Source of these receptors: a woman aged 55-69 years who had recovered from COVID-19.

This chain links TRBV6-2 or TRBV6-3 with TRBJ1-5; D is unclear. This CDR3 spans 13 amino acids. Germline CDR1 and CDR2: MNHEY and SVGEGT. The ends were cut back, 6 bases at V and 6 bases at J, with 12 bases in the middle. The CDR3 nucleotides read TGTGCCAGCAGCCGCACCCGAGGTCAGCCCCAGCATTTT. This sequence encodes CASSRTRGQPQHF.

This chain uses TRBV15 with TRBJ1-2; a possible D gene is TRBD1 (5 bases). Trimming left V 0 bases short and J 2 bases short, with 7 bases between. The CDR3 sequence is 14 residues long. Looked up from germline, CDR1 is LNHNV and CDR2 is YYDKDF (reference sequence). This chain's CDR3 is CATSRDKGNYGYTF. The CDR3 DNA is TGTGCCACCAGCAGAGATAAGGGGAACTATGGCTACACCTTC.

This clone appeared a single time. CDR3: CASSGAGRNGYTF. CDR3 sequence (DNA): TGTGCCAGCAGTGGAGCGGGCAGAAATGGCTACACCTTC. The chain employs TRBV2 and TRBJ1-2, with unresolved D. Germline V gene data show CDR1 as SNHLY and CDR2 as FYNNEI. V gave up 4 bases and J gave up 6 bases, with 12 bases separating them. The CDR3 contains 13 residues.

This clone was seen more than once but under ten times. The gene calls are TRBV2 and TRBJ2-3, with a tentative D call TRBD2 (6 bases). Germline V gene lookup returns CDR1 SNHLY and CDR2 FYNNEI. The CDR3 runs to 14 residues. V lost 6 bases and J lost 6, with 16 bases in between. Here the CDR3 DNA reads TGTGCCAGCAGAGCTGGGACTGCCCAGGATACGCAGTATTTT. It yields the protein CASRAGTAQDTQYF.

Here the CDR3 DNA reads TGTGCTAGTGGTTTGGGGTTCGAGGCGGGTCAGCCCCAGCATTTT. Protein: CASGLGFEAGQPQHF. The chain couples TRBV12-5 to TRBJ1-5, with no clear D. Trimming took 1 base from V and 6 from J, leaving 13 bases between them. CDR3 length: 15 residues. Germline loops: CDR1 LGHNT, CDR2 FRNRAP.

The chain carries TRBV12-3 or TRBV12-4 and TRBJ2-3, with D tentatively TRBD2 (5 bases). Trimming left V 7 bases short and J 5 bases short, with 7 bases between. The CDR3 length is 11 residues. CDR3 nucleotides: TGTGCCAGCACTGGAGGAGATACGCAGTATTTT. Amino acids: CASTGGDTQYF.

The chain has TRBV7-2 and TRBJ2-7, with 8 nucleotides matching TRBD2. This CDR3 contains 18 residues. Germline V CDR1 and CDR2: SGHTA, FQGNSA. The junction had 20 bases not matched to a gene; V was cut back by 4 bases and J by 6 bases. Here the CDR3 reads CASSSLRGASGFPPEQYF. The CDR3 DNA is TGTGCCAGCAGCTCTCTACGGGGGGCTAGCGGGTTCCCACCCGAGCAGTACTTC.

V is TRBV5-1 and J is TRBJ1-2, with D possibly being TRBD1 (5 bases). Germline V CDR1 and CDR2: SGHRS, YFSETQ. CDR3 size: 13 residues. V shed 0 bases and J shed 6 bases, with 9 bases lying between them. The CDR3: CASSLVAGDGYTF. The CDR3 nucleotides are TGCGCCAGCAGCTTGGTGGCGGGGGATGGCTACACCTTC.

This chain connects TRBV7-2 to TRBJ2-1; D not resolved. Germline loops: CDR1 SGHTA, CDR2 FQGNSA. Trimming cost V 3 bases and J 2 bases, with 8 bases left between them. The CDR3 loop spans 14 amino acids. CDR3 DNA: TGTGCCAGCAGCTTCAGCACAGCCTACAATGAGCAGTTCTTC. It specifies CASSFSTAYNEQFF.

This clone was counted between two and nine times. V gene TRBV19 combines with J gene TRBJ2-1; D gene uncertain. Germline CDR1 reads LNHDA; CDR2 reads SQIVND (reference sequence). This CDR3 is 15 amino acids long. Trimming took 1 base from V and 2 from J, leaving 9 bases between them. The CDR3 sequence: CASSIGQTTYNEQFF. CDR3 DNA sequence: TGTGCCAGTAGTATAGGGCAAACTACCTACAATGAGCAGTTCTTC.